These 12 T cell receptor beta chains were sequenced from one sample in a study of naive CD8 T cells in extremely preterm neonates. Clones were sequenced by immunoSEQ multiplex PCR, and TCRdb holds only the in-frame ones, with some missing. The sample records around 6,400 clones, about 98% being singletons. Sequencing used naive CD8+ T cells from blood. The receptors were sampled from a human donor in good health.

This clone appeared a single time. The DNA of the CDR3 is TGTGCCAGCAGTTACTCGCAGGGGAAGGTAACTGAAGCTTTCTTT. As protein: CASSYSQGKVTEAFF. The genes are TRBV6-5 and TRBJ1-1, with D possibly TRBD1 on 6 matching bases. Trimming removed 0 bases from V and 5 bases from J, with 13 bases in between. This CDR3 is 15 amino acids long. The germline CDR1 and CDR2 sequences are MNHEY and SVGAGI.

The chain has TRBV2 and TRBJ1-1, with no clear D. The CDR3 covers 13 residues. CDR1 is SNHLY and CDR2 is FYNNEI in the germline V gene. V lost 4 bases to trimming and J lost 11 bases, with 17 bases between them. CDR3 amino acids: CASSATSTREAFF. The CDR3 DNA reads as TGTGCCAGCAGTGCCACATCAACAAGGGAGGCTTTCTTT. Drawing the rest from reference TRBV2 and TRBJ1-1, the complete variable domain is EPEVTQTPSHQVTQMGQEVILRCVPISNHLYFYWYRQILGQKVEFLVSFYNNEISEKSEIFDDQFSVERPDGSNFTLKIRSTKLEDSAMYFCASSATSTREAFFGQGTRLTVV.

The chain uses TRBV7-8 and TRBJ2-1; tentatively, D is TRBD1 (6 bases). The CDR3 totals 12 residues. Germline CDR1 SGHVS, CDR2 FQNEAQ. Trimming took 5 bases from V and 7 from J, leaving 9 bases between them. The CDR3 DNA reads as TGTGCCAGCAGCCCTCAGGGGAATGAGCAGTTCTTC. Protein sequence: CASSPQGNEQFF. Drawing the rest from reference TRBV7-8 and TRBJ2-1, the complete variable domain is GAGVSQSPRYKVAKRGQDVALRCDPISGHVSLFWYQQALGQGPEFLTYFQNEAQLDKSGLPSDRFFAERPEGSVSTLKIQRTQQEDSAVYLCASSPQGNEQFFGPGTRLTVL.

The chain couples TRBV5-8 to TRBJ1-4, with D hard to call. Germline loops: CDR1 SGHTS, CDR2 YDEGEE. The CDR3 runs to 14 residues. Trimming cost V 1 base and J 10 bases, with 14 bases left between them. This chain's CDR3 is CASSLSTQGVKLFF. In nucleotides, the CDR3 is TGTGCCAGCAGCTTGTCGACTCAAGGTGTAAAACTGTTTTTT.

The CDR3 DNA reads TGTGCCAGCCGAGGGACACGGGACAATGAGCAGTTCTTC. Amino acid sequence: CASRGTRDNEQFF. The chain recombines TRBV18 with TRBJ2-1; tentatively, D is TRBD1 (6 bases). Germline V CDR1 and CDR2: KGHSH, LQKENI. V was clipped by 8 bases and J by 5 bases, with 13 bases between them. The CDR3 is 13 residues long.

The rearrangement joins TRBV4-1 to TRBJ1-2, with TRBD1 as a possible D gene (5 bases). CDR1 is MGHRA and CDR2 is YSYEKL in the germline V gene. With 0 bases removed from V and 2 bases from J, the gap between germline ends came to 16 bases. The CDR3 is 17 residues long. The CDR3 region has the DNA TGCGCCAGCAGCCAAGATTCTACCCGACCAGGGAACTATGGCTACACCTTC. This codes for CASSQDSTRPGNYGYTF.

The V call is TRBV19, the J call TRBJ1-1, with D unclear. The CDR3 is 13 amino acids. Trimming stripped 1 base from V and 1 base from J, with 4 bases between. Germline V lookup: CDR1 LNHDA, CDR2 SQIVND (reference sequence). The DNA for the CDR3 is TGTGCCAGTAGTATAGGCGGGAACACTGAAGCTTTCTTT. It translates to CASSIGGNTEAFF.

The rearrangement links TRBV9 to TRBJ2-3, with 9 bases that match TRBD1. Germline values: CDR1 SGDLS, CDR2 YYNGEE. The CDR3 runs 16 residues. V shed 0 bases and J 3 bases; nucleotides not matched to a gene: 5. This CDR3 is CASSVGDRALTDTQYF. In nucleotides, the CDR3 is TGTGCCAGCAGCGTAGGGGACAGGGCCCTAACAGATACGCAGTATTTT. Full variable domain (outside the CDR3, taken from reference TRBV9 and TRBJ2-3): DSGVTQTPKHLITATGQRVTLRCSPRSGDLSVYWYQQSLDQGLQFLIQYYNGEERAKGNILERFSAQQFPDLHSELNLSSLELGDSALYFCASSVGDRALTDTQYFGPGTRLTVL.

J is TRBJ2-2 and V is TRBV11-2, with TRBD2 as a possible D gene (5 bases). The germline V gene has CDR1 SGHAT and CDR2 FQNNGV. Trimming shortened V by 6 bases and J by 6 bases, and 14 bases separated the two germline ends. This CDR3 spans 14 amino acids. The CDR3 spells CASSYMTIPGELFF. The CDR3 nucleotides read TGTGCCAGCAGTTACATGACTATCCCCGGGGAGCTGTTTTTT. The full variable domain, with the rest looked up from reference TRBV11-2 and TRBJ2-2, is EAGVAQSPRYKIIEKRQSVAFWCNPISGHATLYWYQQILGQGPKLLIQFQNNGVVDDSQLPKDRFSAERLKGVDSTLKIQPAKLEDSAVYLCASSYMTIPGELFFGEGSRLTVL.

The V and J genes are TRBV19 and TRBJ1-1; no reliable D call. The CDR3 runs to 13 residues. V was pared by 5 bases and J by 0 bases, with 7 bases between. Germline CDR1 and CDR2: LNHDA and SQIVND (reference sequence). CDR3 protein: CASSVSVNTEAFF. CDR3 nucleotide sequence: TGTGCCAGTAGTGTCTCCGTGAACACTGAAGCTTTCTTT.

This clone was found a few times. The rearrangement links TRBV21-1 to TRBJ2-7; no DNA check was done on the table's D call, TRBD1. TRBV21-1 is flagged as a pseudogene. The CDR3 is 13 residues long. CDR3 nucleotide sequence: TGTGCCAGCACCAGGGGAGTATACTACGAGCAGTACTTC. Residues: CASTRGVYYEQYF.

This chain uses TRBV29-1 with TRBJ2-1; the match to TRBD1 covers 8 bases. V lost 3 bases, J lost 6 bases, and 10 bases stayed unmatched. From germline, CDR1 is SQVTM and CDR2 ANQGSEA. The CDR3 loop spans 15 amino acids. The CDR3, as DNA: TGCAGCGTTGATGCGATGGACAGGGTTGGCAATGAGCAGTTCTTC. Translating it yields CSVDAMDRVGNEQFF.